These T cell receptor beta chains were read from a single sample in a study of blood T cell repertoires in COVID-19. TCRdb keeps only in-frame clones here, not all; method: immunoSEQ multiplex PCR. The profile shows over 250,000 clones, approximately 83% of them singletons. Input material: peripheral blood. These receptors were collected from an older woman with acute or convalescent COVID-19. CDR3s include the opening cysteine and the closing phenylalanine or tryptophan. The D gene is left open where the match is weak. Size tells how often a clone was seen (once, few, many) or the class of an expanded clone, and some rows leave it out.

d_call | clone_size | j_call | cdr3_length | v_call | cdr3_nt | cdr3_aa
. | once | TRBJ2-3 | 17 | TRBV10-1 | TGCGCCAGCAGTGAGCCGAACGGCTACACTGAGAGGGATACGCAGTATTTT | CASSEPNGYTERDTQYF
. | . | TRBJ2-5 | 14 | TRBV7-9 | TGTGCCAGCAGCTTAGTTGCGGGCGTAGAGACCCAGTACTTC | CASSLVAGVETQYF
TRBD2 | . | TRBJ2-3 | 15 | TRBV4-1 | TGCGCCAGCAGCCCTCTAGCGGGGGGCACAGATACGCAGTATTTT | CASSPLAGGTDTQYF
TRBD1 | . | TRBJ2-4 | 18 | TRBV25-1 | TGTGCCAGCAGTGGGGCCCGGGACAGGGAAATAGCCAAAAACATTCAGTACTTC | CASSGARDREIAKNIQYF
TRBD2 | . | TRBJ2-6 | 16 | TRBV4-1 | TGCGCCAGCAGCCGGGGGGAGGGCTCTGGGGCCAACGTCCTGACTTTC | CASSRGEGSGANVLTF
TRBD1 | . | TRBJ2-7 | 15 | TRBV3-1/TRBV3-2 | TGTGCCAGCAGCCAAACAGGGGCAGGATCGGCCGAGCAGTACTTC | CASSQTGAGSAEQYF
. | . | TRBJ1-2 | 13 | TRBV12-3/TRBV12-4 | TGTGCCACTTCTCCGAGGGAGGGCTATGGCTACACCTTC | CATSPREGYGYTF
TRBD1 | . | TRBJ1-2 | 16 | TRBV19 | TGTGCCAGTAGTCCCGGGAGGACAGGGAGACGTGTTGGCTACACCTTC | CASSPGRTGRRVGYTF
. | . | TRBJ1-6 | 15 | TRBV7-9 | TGTGCCAGCCCCACTGGGACGGGGGAAGATTCACCCCTCCACTTT | CASPTGTGEDSPLHF
. | . | TRBJ2-3 | 16 | TRBV5-1 | TGCGCCAGCAGCTTGGACGGCGGCCTTTGGACAGATACGCAGTATTTT | CASSLDGGLWTDTQYF
. | . | TRBJ1-2 | 13 | TRBV12-3/TRBV12-4 | TGTGCCAGCAGTTTAGGACACAAATATGGCTACACCTTC | CASSLGHKYGYTF
TRBD1 | . | TRBJ1-4 | 20 | TRBV7-2 | TGTGCCAGCAGCTTAGCGCGGACAGGGGGCTTAATGAGAACTAATGAAAAACTGTTTTTT | CASSLARTGGLMRTNEKLFF
. | once | TRBJ1-3 | 14 | TRBV30 | TGTGCCTGGACCCGGAGTTGGGGCGGAAACACCATATATTTT | CAWTRSWGGNTIYF
TRBD1 | . | TRBJ2-7 | 12 | TRBV5-4 | TGTGCCAGCAGCTTTGACAGGGACGAGCAGTACTTC | CASSFDRDEQYF
. | . | TRBJ1-2 | 10 | TRBV29-1 | TGCAGCGTTAGTGAGTATGGCTACACCTTC | CSVSEYGYTF
. | . | TRBJ2-6 | 15 | TRBV3-1/TRBV3-2 | TGTGCCAGCAGCTACTTAGCTTCTGGGGCCAACGTCCTGACTTTC | CASSYLASGANVLTF